A single T cell receptor beta chain is shown here with its context. The source of the sample is a study of blood T cell repertoires in COVID-19. About the study: Sites across the United States, Italy and Spain contributed samples from acute and convalescent COVID-19. The analysed material was cDNA or gDNA that came from T cells, B-cell-depleted T cells, or PBMCs.

The CDR3 sequence is 16 residues long. CDR1 and CDR2 from the germline V gene are WSHSY and SAAADI. With 5 bases removed from V and 4 bases from J, the gap between germline ends came to 20 bases. Original methodology: Counts of nucleated cells, estimated from reference gene primer amplification, were obtained. Assay used: immunoSEQ multiplex PCR; TCRdb lists only in-frame clones, some missing. That table furnishes V, J and clone size, whereas the DNA furnished D and trimming. The sample shows more than 95,000 clones, approximately 84% of them seen only once. V and J are TRBV10-2 and TRBJ2-5; tentative D call: TRBD2 (5 bases). Sequenced sample: peripheral blood. The TCR was taken from a human donor in a cohort sampled during active or convalescent COVID-19. The CDR3, as DNA: TGCGCCAGCAGTTGGGGTAGAGCCCTCGCGGGAGAGACCCAGTACTTC. Its translation: CASSWGRALAGETQYF.